A single sample is the source of the 17 T cell receptor beta chains below, sequenced in a study of blood T cell repertoires in COVID-19. Clones were sequenced by immunoSEQ multiplex PCR, and TCRdb holds only the in-frame ones, with some missing. The table records some 300,000 clones, 80% to 90% of them present only once. The sequenced sample consisted of peripheral blood. These receptors were taken from a woman aged 70-85 years with COVID-19, enrolled during active disease.

This chain links TRBV5-1 with TRBJ2-7; D is unclear. Per germline, CDR1 SGHRS and CDR2 YFSETQ. V gave up 1 base and J gave up 5 bases, with 7 bases separating them. The length of the CDR3 is 12 residues. CDR3: CASSLWPHEQYF. CDR3 in DNA: TGCGCCAGCAGCTTGTGGCCCCACGAGCAGTACTTC.

The chain links TRBV7-9 to TRBJ1-2; the match to TRBD1 covers 7 bases. From germline, CDR1 is SEHNR and CDR2 FQNEAQ (reference sequence). This CDR3 has 15 amino acids. With V trimmed by 5 bases and J by 4 bases, 10 bases remained unmatched. CDR3 DNA: TGTGCCAGCAGCCGAGACAGGGAAACCCTCTATGGCTACACCTTC. Translating gives CASSRDRETLYGYTF. The full variable domain, in which reference TRBV7-9 and TRBJ1-2 provide the parts outside the CDR3, is DTGVSQNPRHKITKRGQNVTFRCDPISEHNRLYWYRQTLGQGPEFLTYFQNEAQLEKSRLLSDRFSAERPKGSFSTLEIQRTEQGDSAMYLCASSRDRETLYGYTFGSGTRLTVV.

V gene TRBV4-3 combines with J gene TRBJ2-7; TRBD2 agrees at 12 bases. This CDR3 has 20 amino acids. In germline, CDR1 is LGHNA, CDR2 YSLEER. Trimming took 0 bases from V and 4 from J; bases not matched to a gene: 16. The CDR3 nucleotides are TGCGCCAGCAGCCAAGATATAGAAAGTCCTAGCGGGGGGGCGTGGTACGAGCAGTACTTC. Amino acid sequence: CASSQDIESPSGGAWYEQYF.

This chain joins TRBV6-5 and TRBJ1-1; 8 bases match TRBD1. Trimming took 5 bases from V and 5 from J; bases not matched to a gene: 7. The length of the CDR3 is 14 residues. Germline values: CDR1 MNHEY, CDR2 SVGAGI. For the CDR3, the DNA is TGTGCCAGCAGTCTCGGACAGGGATGGACTGAAGCTTTCTTT. Translated: CASSLGQGWTEAFF.

This chain uses TRBV30 with TRBJ2-5, with 10 bases identical to TRBD1. Unmatched junction bases numbered 3, after V lost 1 base and J lost 4 bases. This CDR3 contains 14 residues. Germline CDR1 reads GTSNPN; CDR2 reads SVGIG (reference sequence). This chain's CDR3 is CAWSGTGGRETQYF. In nucleotides, the CDR3 is TGTGCCTGGAGTGGGACAGGGGGTCGAGAGACCCAGTACTTC.

This clone was seen a single time. The chain combines TRBV2 with TRBJ2-7, with D perhaps TRBD1 (6 bases). Trimming left V 1 base short and J 4 bases short, with 17 bases between. The CDR3 has 16 residues. Per germline, CDR1 SNHLY and CDR2 FYNNEI. CDR3 sequence: CASSEGFQGLGYEQYF. The CDR3, as DNA: TGTGCCAGCAGTGAAGGGTTCCAGGGGCTGGGGTACGAGCAGTACTTC.

The gene calls are TRBV5-1 and TRBJ2-2; the match to TRBD1 covers 8 bases. Germline-derived CDR1 and CDR2 are SGHRS and YFSETQ. The CDR3 totals 14 residues. J gave up 5 bases and V 4 bases, and 4 bases lay outside the gene matches. CDR3 residues: CASSRTGFTGELFF. Here the CDR3 DNA reads TGCGCCAGCAGCCGGACAGGGTTTACCGGGGAGCTGTTTTTT.

This chain joins TRBV2 and TRBJ2-5; 7 bases align to TRBD2. CDR1 and CDR2 from the germline V gene are SNHLY and FYNNEI. V shed 6 bases and J 0 bases; nucleotides not matched to a gene: 7. The CDR3 is 15 residues long. CDR3 sequence: CASRRGRGDQETQYF. The CDR3 nucleotides are TGTGCCAGCAGGAGGGGTCGGGGGGACCAAGAGACCCAGTACTTC.

The chain has TRBV28 and TRBJ2-7; 7 bases fit TRBD2. This CDR3 region has 13 residues. Germline V gene lookup returns CDR1 MDHEN and CDR2 SYDVKM. Trimming at V came to 2 bases and at J to 3 bases, leaving 1 base not matched to a gene. CDR3 in amino acids: CASSLGGDYEQYF. The CDR3 coding sequence is TGTGCCAGCAGTTTAGGGGGGGACTACGAGCAGTACTTC.

This clone showed up just once. This chain joins TRBV5-6 and TRBJ2-1, with 10 bases aligning to TRBD1. The CDR3 totals 15 residues. Per germline, CDR1 SGHDT and CDR2 YYEEEE. V shed 4 bases and J 4 bases; nucleotides not matched to a gene: 5. The CDR3 loop reads CASSLGTGVYNEQFF. DNA of the CDR3: TGTGCCAGCAGCCTCGGGACAGGGGTGTACAATGAGCAGTTCTTC. The whole variable domain, remainder taken from reference TRBV5-6 and TRBJ2-1, is DAGVTQSPTHLIKTRGQQVTLRCSPKSGHDTVSWYQQALGQGPQFIFQYYEEEERQRGNFPDRFSGHQFPNYSSELNVNALLLGDSALYLCASSLGTGVYNEQFFGPGTRLTVL.

This clone has a handful of counts. The chain is built from TRBV7-8 and TRBJ1-1, with D possibly being TRBD1 (5 bases). V was clipped by 5 bases and J by 1 base, with 11 bases between them. CDR3 length: 14 residues. CDR1 and CDR2 (germline): SGHVS, FQNEAQ. CDR3 residues: CASSGSTGNTEAFF. The DNA for the CDR3 is TGTGCCAGCAGCGGATCAACAGGGAACACTGAAGCTTTCTTT.

The chain couples TRBV28 to TRBJ1-2, with 8 bases aligning to TRBD1. CDR1 is MDHEN, CDR2 SYDVKM, per germline. V shed 9 bases, J shed 4 bases, and the junction held 4 bases outside the gene matches. CDR3 length equals 12 residues. CDR3 loop: CASRDRTYGYTF. In nucleotides, the CDR3 is TGTGCCAGTCGGGACAGGACCTATGGCTACACCTTC.

In this sample, this clone turned up once. The chain is built from TRBV6-5 and TRBJ1-2, with 7 bases lining up with TRBD1. The CDR3 covers 14 residues. Germline CDR1 reads MNHEY; CDR2 reads SVGAGI. J lost 8 bases, V lost 4 bases, and 10 bases had no gene match. The CDR3 region has the DNA TGTGCCAGCAGTTCCCAAAGACAGGGAGGAGGCTACACCTTC. Translation gives CASSSQRQGGGYTF.

This clone was seen once. Distinct nucleotide sequences in the sample also encode this CDR3. The rearrangement joins TRBV4-3 to TRBJ2-7, with TRBD2 matching 13 bases. This CDR3 region has 16 residues. The V and J ends lost 1 base and 2 bases, in that order; junction bases with no gene match: 2. Per the germline V gene, CDR1 is LGHNA and CDR2 is YSLEER. The CDR3 loop is CASSQGTSGGPYEQYF. For the CDR3, the DNA is TGCGCCAGCAGCCAAGGGACTAGCGGGGGTCCCTACGAGCAGTACTTC.

The chain is built from TRBV19 and TRBJ1-5; 9 positions match TRBD1. This CDR3 region has 12 residues. The germline V gene has CDR1 LNHDA and CDR2 SQIVND (reference sequence). The J segment lost 7 bases and the V segment lost 8 bases, leaving 3 bases of the junction unmatched. CDR3 protein: CASGTGPQPQHF. CDR3 in DNA: TGTGCCAGTGGGACAGGGCCCCAGCCCCAGCATTTT. Looking up the rest from reference TRBV19 and TRBJ1-5 gives the full variable domain: DGGITQSPKYLFRKEGQNVTLSCEQNLNHDAMYWYRQDPGQGLRLIYYSQIVNDFQKGDIAEGYSVSREKKESFPLTVTSAQKNPTAFYLCASGTGPQPQHFGDGTRLSIL.

This clone was detected only once. The gene calls are TRBV5-6 and TRBJ1-6, with no clear D. This CDR3 has 15 residues. The germline gives CDR1 SGHDT, CDR2 YYEEEE. V lost 1 base to trimming and J lost 5 bases, with 10 bases between them. CDR3 nucleotide sequence: TGTGCCAGCAGCTTGCTTCCGGAGAATAATTCACCCCTCCACTTT. Protein sequence: CASSLLPENNSPLHF. The variable domain in full, completed from reference TRBV5-6 and TRBJ1-6, reads DAGVTQSPTHLIKTRGQQVTLRCSPKSGHDTVSWYQQALGQGPQFIFQYYEEEERQRGNFPDRFSGHQFPNYSSELNVNALLLGDSALYLCASSLLPENNSPLHFGNGTRLTVT.

Here the CDR3 reads CASKRTGTNTEAFF. The CDR3 coding sequence is TGTGCCAGTAAACGGACGGGAACGAACACTGAAGCTTTCTTT. The chain has TRBV19 and TRBJ1-1; D is undetermined. The CDR3 has 14 amino acids. Germline CDR1 reads LNHDA; CDR2 reads SQIVND (reference sequence). V shed 7 bases and J shed 1 base, with 13 bases lying between them.